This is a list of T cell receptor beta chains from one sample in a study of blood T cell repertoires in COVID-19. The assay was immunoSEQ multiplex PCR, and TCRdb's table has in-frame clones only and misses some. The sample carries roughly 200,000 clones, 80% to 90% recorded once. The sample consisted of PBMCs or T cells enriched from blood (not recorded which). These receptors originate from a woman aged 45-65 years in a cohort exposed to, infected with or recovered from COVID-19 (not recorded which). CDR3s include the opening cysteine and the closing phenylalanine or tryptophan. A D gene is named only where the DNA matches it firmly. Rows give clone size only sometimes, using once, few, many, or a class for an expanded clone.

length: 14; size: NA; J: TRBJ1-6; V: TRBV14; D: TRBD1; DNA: TGTGCCAGCAGCCAAGTGGGACAGGGGTCAACCCTCCACTTT; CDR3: CASSQVGQGSTLHF
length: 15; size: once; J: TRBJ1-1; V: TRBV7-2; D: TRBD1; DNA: TGTGCCAGCAGCTTTAATCAGGGGGCGGACACTGAAGCTTTCTTT; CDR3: CASSFNQGADTEAFF
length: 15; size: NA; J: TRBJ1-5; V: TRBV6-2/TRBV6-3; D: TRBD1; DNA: TGTGCCAGCAGTTCCGCGGACAGGGAGAATCAGCCCCAGCATTTT; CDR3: CASSSADRENQPQHF
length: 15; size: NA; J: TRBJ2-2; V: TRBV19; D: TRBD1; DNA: TGTGCCAGTAGGGTGGGGACAGGGAATACCGGGGAGCTGTTTTTT; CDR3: CASRVGTGNTGELFF
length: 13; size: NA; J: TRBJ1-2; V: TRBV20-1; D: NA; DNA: TGCAGTGCTAGTCCGGGAGGGGTCTATGGCTACACCTTC; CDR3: CSASPGGVYGYTF
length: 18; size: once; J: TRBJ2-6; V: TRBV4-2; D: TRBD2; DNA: TGTGCCAGCAGCCAAGTGGCGGGGGGTAGCTCTGGGGCCAACGTCCTGACTTTC; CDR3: CASSQVAGGSSGANVLTF
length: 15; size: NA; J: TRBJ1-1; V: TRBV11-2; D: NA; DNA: TGTGCCAGCAGCTTAGATGAAGCAGGGAACACTGAAGCTTTCTTT; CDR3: CASSLDEAGNTEAFF
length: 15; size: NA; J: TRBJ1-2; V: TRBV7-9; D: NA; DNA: TGTGCCAGCAGCTCGCAACCGGCTATGGAGTATGGCTACACCTTC; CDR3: CASSSQPAMEYGYTF
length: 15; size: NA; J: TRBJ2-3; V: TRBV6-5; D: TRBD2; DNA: TGTGCCAGCAGTTGGACTAGCCCTAGCACAGATACGCAGTATTTT; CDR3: CASSWTSPSTDTQYF
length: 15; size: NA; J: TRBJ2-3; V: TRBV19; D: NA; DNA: TGTGCCACTTCGACCGGGGTCGCTAGCACAGATACGCAGTATTTT; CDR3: CATSTGVASTDTQYF
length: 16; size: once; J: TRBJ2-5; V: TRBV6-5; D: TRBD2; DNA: TGTGCCAGCAGTTACTCCACTAGCGGCGCTCAAGAGACCCAGTACTTC; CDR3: CASSYSTSGAQETQYF
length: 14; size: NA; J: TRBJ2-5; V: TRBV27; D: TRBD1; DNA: TGTGCCAGCAGTCTCGGGACAGGGAGGGAGACCCAGTACTTC; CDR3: CASSLGTGRETQYF
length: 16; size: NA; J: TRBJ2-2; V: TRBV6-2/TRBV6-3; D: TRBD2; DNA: TGTGCCAGCAGTTATTGGCTAGCGGGGAACACCGGGGAGCTGTTTTTT; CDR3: CASSYWLAGNTGELFF
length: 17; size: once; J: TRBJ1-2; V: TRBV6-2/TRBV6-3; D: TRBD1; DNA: TGTGCCAGCAGTTCGCCGACGGGGACAGGGACTAACTTAGGCTACACCTTC; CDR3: CASSSPTGTGTNLGYTF
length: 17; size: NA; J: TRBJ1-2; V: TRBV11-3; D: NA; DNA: TGTGCCAGCCGGTCGGGAGTCCACTTTCCCTTACTCTATGGCTACACCTTC; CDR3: CASRSGVHFPLLYGYTF
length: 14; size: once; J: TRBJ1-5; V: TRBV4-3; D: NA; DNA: TGCGCCAGCAGCCAAACACAGGGTATTCAGCCCCAGCATTTT; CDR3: CASSQTQGIQPQHF
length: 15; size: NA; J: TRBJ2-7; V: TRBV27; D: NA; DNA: TGTGCCAGCAGTTTATCGCTGCAGGGGCCGTACGAGCAGTACTTC; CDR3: CASSLSLQGPYEQYF
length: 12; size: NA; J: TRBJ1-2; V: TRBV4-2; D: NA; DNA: TGTGCCAGCAGCCAAGTAAGGGGGGGCTACACCTTC; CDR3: CASSQVRGGYTF
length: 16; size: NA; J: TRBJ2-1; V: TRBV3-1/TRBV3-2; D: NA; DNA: TGTGCCAGCAGCCAAGGTGGAAGAGGGGGGGTTGATGAGCAGTTCTTC; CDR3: CASSQGGRGGVDEQFF
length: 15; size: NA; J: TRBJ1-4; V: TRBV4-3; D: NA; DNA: TGCGCCAGCAGCCAACCGCAAAATGGGAGAGAAAAACTGTTTTTT; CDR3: CASSQPQNGREKLFF
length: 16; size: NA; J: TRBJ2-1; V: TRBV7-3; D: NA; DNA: TGTGCCAGCAGCTTAATAGCCACTAGCTTCGTCAATGAGCAGTTCTTC; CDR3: CASSLIATSFVNEQFF
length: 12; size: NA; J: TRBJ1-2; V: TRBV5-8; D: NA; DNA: TGTGCCAGCAGCTTGGGGCACCGTGGCTACACCTTC; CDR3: CASSLGHRGYTF
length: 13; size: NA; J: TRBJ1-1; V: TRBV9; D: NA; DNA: TGTGCCAGCAGCCCCGGGGTCGGAAGGGAAGCTTTCTTT; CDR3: CASSPGVGREAFF
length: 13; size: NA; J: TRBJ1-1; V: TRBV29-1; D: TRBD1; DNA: TGCAGCGTTGCTTTACAGGGGAATACTGAAGCTTTCTTT; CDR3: CSVALQGNTEAFF
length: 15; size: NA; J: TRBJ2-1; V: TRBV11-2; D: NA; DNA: TGTGCCAGCAGCCCCCGACTAAGCTCCTACAATGAGCAGTTCTTC; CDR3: CASSPRLSSYNEQFF
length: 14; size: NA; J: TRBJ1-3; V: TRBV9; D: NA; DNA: TGTGCCAGCAGCGGACAGCAGGCGGGAAACACCATATATTTT; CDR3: CASSGQQAGNTIYF
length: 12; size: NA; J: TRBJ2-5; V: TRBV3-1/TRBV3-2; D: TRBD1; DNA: TGTGCCAGCAGCGGACAGGTAGAGACCCAGTACTTC; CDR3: CASSGQVETQYF
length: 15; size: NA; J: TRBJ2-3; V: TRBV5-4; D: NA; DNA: TGTGCCAGCAGCTTGGACGGGGGTCACACAGATACGCAGTATTTT; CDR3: CASSLDGGHTDTQYF
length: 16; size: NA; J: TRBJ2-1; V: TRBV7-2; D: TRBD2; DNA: TGTGCCAGCAGCCCCTCTAGCGGGGGGGCCCACAATGAGCAGTTCTTC; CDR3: CASSPSSGGAHNEQFF
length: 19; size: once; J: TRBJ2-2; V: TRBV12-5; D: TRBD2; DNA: TGTGCTAGTGGTTTGGCTGAAAGCGGGGGATTTTATAACACCGGGGAGCTGTTTTTT; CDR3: CASGLAESGGFYNTGELFF
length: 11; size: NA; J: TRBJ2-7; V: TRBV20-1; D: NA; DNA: TGCAGTGCCCGGACTGGAACCCAACACCATTTC; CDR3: CSARTGTQHHF
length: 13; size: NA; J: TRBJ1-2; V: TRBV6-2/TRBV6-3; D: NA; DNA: TGTGCCAGCAGCCGACAGGATCGATATGGCTACACCTTC; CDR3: CASSRQDRYGYTF
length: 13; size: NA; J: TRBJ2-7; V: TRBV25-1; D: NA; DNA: TGTGCCAGCATCGGGAAAGGGTTATACGAGCAGTACTTC; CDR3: CASIGKGLYEQYF
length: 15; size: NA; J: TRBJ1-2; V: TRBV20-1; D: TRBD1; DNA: TGCAGTGCTAGTTACCTAGGCAGGGGGATGATGGGCTACACCTTC; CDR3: CSASYLGRGMMGYTF
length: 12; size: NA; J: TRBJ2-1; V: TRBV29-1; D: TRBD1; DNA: TGCAGCTCCCAGGACAGGTACAATGAGCAGTTCTTC; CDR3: CSSQDRYNEQFF
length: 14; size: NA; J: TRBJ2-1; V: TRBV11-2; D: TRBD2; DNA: TGTGCCAGCATAGGACTAGTGGTGGACGGTGAGCAGTTCTTC; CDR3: CASIGLVVDGEQFF
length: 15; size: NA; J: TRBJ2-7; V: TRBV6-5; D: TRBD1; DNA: TGTGCCAGCAGTCGCCCGGGACAGGGTATCTACGAGCAGTACTTC; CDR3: CASSRPGQGIYEQYF
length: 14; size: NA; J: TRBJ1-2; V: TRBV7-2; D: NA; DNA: TGTGCCAGCAGCCCTGGACAGCTGGCCTATGGCTACACCTTC; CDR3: CASSPGQLAYGYTF
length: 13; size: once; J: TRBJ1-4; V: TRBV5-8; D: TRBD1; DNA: TGTGCCAGCACAAAGACAGGGTATGAAAAACTGTTTTTT; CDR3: CASTKTGYEKLFF
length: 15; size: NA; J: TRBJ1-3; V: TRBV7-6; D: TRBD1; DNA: TGTGCCAGCAGCCCGCAGACAGGGTCTGGAAACACCATATATTTT; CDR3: CASSPQTGSGNTIYF
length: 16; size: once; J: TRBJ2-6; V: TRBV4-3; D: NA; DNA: TGCGCCAGCAGCCAAGAAAGTAGCTCTGGGGCCAACGTCCTGACTTTC; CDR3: CASSQESSSGANVLTF
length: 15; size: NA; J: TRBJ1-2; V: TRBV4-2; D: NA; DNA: TGTGCCAGCAGCCAAGCCTTGGGAGAGAGCTATGGCTACACCTTC; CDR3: CASSQALGESYGYTF
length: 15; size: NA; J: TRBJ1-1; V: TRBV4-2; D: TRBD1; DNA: TGTGCCAGCAGCCAAGTCTCAGGGACAGACACTGAAGCTTTCTTT; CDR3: CASSQVSGTDTEAFF
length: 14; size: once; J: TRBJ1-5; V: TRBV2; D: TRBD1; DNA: TGTGCCAGCAGTGAGACAGGGACAAATCAGCCCCAGCATTTT; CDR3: CASSETGTNQPQHF
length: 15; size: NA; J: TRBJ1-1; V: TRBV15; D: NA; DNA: TGTGCCACCAGCAGAGTTAACAGACAGAACACTGAAGCTTTCTTT; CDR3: CATSRVNRQNTEAFF
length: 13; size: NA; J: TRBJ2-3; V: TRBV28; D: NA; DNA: TGTGCCAGCAGACTCACAGGGACAGATACGCAGTATTTT; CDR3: CASRLTGTDTQYF
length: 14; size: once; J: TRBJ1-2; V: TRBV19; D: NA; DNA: TGTGCCAGTAGTAAACCAGGGGATATCTATGGCTACACCTTC; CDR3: CASSKPGDIYGYTF
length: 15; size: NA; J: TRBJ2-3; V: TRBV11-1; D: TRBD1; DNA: TGTGCCAGCAGCCTCCGGGACAGGGTTTCAGATACGCAGTATTTT; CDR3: CASSLRDRVSDTQYF
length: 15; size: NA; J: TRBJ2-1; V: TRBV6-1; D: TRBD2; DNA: TGTGCCAGCAGTGAAAACAGGCTAGCGGGTTCGGATAAGTTCTTC; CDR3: CASSENRLAGSDKFF
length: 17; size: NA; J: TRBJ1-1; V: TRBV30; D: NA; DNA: TGTGCCTGGCTCCCCAGGCCCGGTGCGCGCGAGTACACTGAAGCTTTCTTT; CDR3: CAWLPRPGAREYTEAFF